Listed below are T cell receptor beta chains from one sample, sequenced in a study of shared clonotypes between healthy human individuals. Clones were read by immunoSEQ multiplex PCR, and TCRdb kept only the in-frame ones, dropping some. Among millions of clones, around 96% were seen once, and the ten largest hold roughly 1.1%. The source material was naive CD8+ T cells sorted from blood. The receptors come from a man aged 18 to 29 in good health. Both conserved end residues are part of each CDR3. Each record gives: clone size, J gene, V gene, D gene, CDR3 protein, CDR3 DNA. The D gene is left open where the match is weak. The size field is filled for only some rows; it gives once, few, many or a size class.

>NA|TRBJ2-5|TRBV29-1|TRBD2
CSVEEPGEGTRWEDTQYF
TGCAGCGTTGAAGAACCGGGGGAGGGGACTAGGTGGGAAGATACCCAGTACTTC
>NA|TRBJ2-7|TRBV19|NA
CASSIDRGAEQYF
TGTGCCAGTAGTATAGATCGGGGCGCCGAGCAGTACTTC
>NA|TRBJ2-7|TRBV4-1|TRBD1
CASSLGTGTYEQYF
TGCGCCAGCAGCCTAGGGACAGGGACCTACGAGCAGTACTTC
>NA|TRBJ1-1|TRBV6-5|NA
CASSYSGGEYTEAFF
TGTGCCAGCAGTTACTCCGGAGGGGAATACACTGAAGCTTTCTTT
>NA|TRBJ1-5|TRBV15|NA
CATSRVQGGQPQHF
TGTGCCACCAGCAGAGTACAGGGTGGACAGCCCCAGCATTTT
>NA|TRBJ2-1|TRBV7-9|TRBD2
CASSPIPGGSNEQFF
TGTGCCAGCAGCCCGATCCCGGGGGGGAGCAATGAGCAGTTCTTC
>NA|TRBJ1-2|TRBV28|NA
CASSDRDYGYTF
TGTGCCAGCAGTGACAGAGACTATGGCTACACCTTC
>NA|TRBJ2-1|TRBV21-1|NA
CASSRSWTSGSMNEQFF
TGTGCCAGCAGCAGATCATGGACTAGCGGGAGCATGAATGAGCAGTTCTTC
>NA|TRBJ2-7|TRBV6-6|TRBD1
CASSYSQGIAYEQYF
TGTGCCAGCAGTTACTCACAGGGGATTGCCTACGAGCAGTACTTC
>NA|TRBJ1-1|TRBV19|NA
CASSIGQNTEAFF
TGTGCCAGTAGTATTGGCCAGAACACTGAAGCTTTCTTT
>NA|TRBJ2-3|TRBV6-6|TRBD2
CASSYVGGGQDTQYF
TGTGCCAGCAGTTACGTCGGGGGGGGCCAAGATACGCAGTATTTT
>NA|TRBJ1-2|TRBV9|NA
CASSWDIDSEYGYTF
TGTGCCAGCAGCTGGGACATCGATTCTGAGTATGGCTACACCTTC
>once|TRBJ2-7|TRBV4-3|TRBD2
CASSQDPGLAGGSYEQYF
TGCGCCAGCAGCCAAGATCCGGGACTAGCGGGAGGGTCCTACGAGCAGTACTTC
>NA|TRBJ2-1|TRBV27|TRBD2
CASSLGGLQKYNEQFF
TGTGCCAGCAGTTTAGGGGGACTACAGAAGTACAATGAGCAGTTCTTC
>NA|TRBJ1-4|TRBV9|NA
CASSPWGTGEKLFF
TGTGCCAGCAGCCCCTGGGGGACCGGAGAAAAACTGTTTTTT
>once|TRBJ2-1|TRBV15|NA
CATSRDQGPYNEQFF
TGTGCCACCAGCAGAGATCAGGGCCCCTACAATGAGCAGTTCTTC
>once|TRBJ2-2|TRBV10-1|TRBD2
CASSASGGYTGELFF
TGCGCCAGCAGTGCTTCCGGGGGGTACACCGGGGAGCTGTTTTTT
>few|TRBJ2-7|TRBV2|TRBD1
CASSETGQGTLGQYF
TGTGCCAGCAGTGAGACCGGACAGGGGACCCTCGGGCAGTACTTC
>few|TRBJ1-6|TRBV10-3|NA
CAIGGDPLHF
TGTGCCATCGGGGGGGATCCCCTCCACTTT
>NA|TRBJ2-7|TRBV4-2|NA
CASSQGVVYEQYF
TGTGCCAGCAGCCAAGGGGTAGTCTACGAGCAGTACTTC
>NA|TRBJ2-1|TRBV29-1|TRBD1
CSVDIGTGDHEQFF
TGCAGCGTTGACATTGGGACAGGGGATCATGAGCAGTTCTTC
>NA|TRBJ1-1|TRBV29-1|TRBD1
CSVQGGINTEAFF
TGCAGCGTGCAGGGGGGGATCAACACTGAAGCTTTCTTT
>NA|TRBJ2-2|TRBV5-4|NA
CASSGRSNTGELFF
TGTGCCAGCAGCGGGCGGTCGAACACCGGGGAGCTGTTTTTT
>NA|TRBJ2-5|TRBV10-2|NA
CASSELVRLTQETQYF
TGCGCCAGCAGTGAGCTTGTTAGACTCACACAAGAGACCCAGTACTTC
>NA|TRBJ2-7|TRBV30|TRBD1
CAWSVRDRAYEQYF
TGTGCCTGGAGTGTACGGGACAGGGCCTACGAGCAGTACTTC
>NA|TRBJ1-5|TRBV25-1|TRBD1
CASSEDGTGSNQPQHF
TGTGCCAGCAGTGAAGACGGGACAGGTAGCAATCAGCCCCAGCATTTT
>NA|TRBJ2-5|TRBV6-5|NA
CASSRLTYQETQYF
TGTGCCAGCAGCCGACTTACCTACCAAGAGACCCAGTACTTC
>NA|TRBJ1-1|TRBV6-5|NA
CASSYSINTEAFF
TGTGCCAGCAGTTACTCGATCAACACTGAAGCTTTCTTT
>NA|TRBJ1-1|TRBV11-1|NA
CASSLGVNTEAFF
TGTGCCAGCAGCTTAGGTGTGAACACTGAAGCTTTCTTT
>once|TRBJ1-2|TRBV7-9|NA
CASSETDLYGYTF
TGTGCCAGCAGCGAAACAGATCTCTATGGCTACACCTTC
>NA|TRBJ1-1|TRBV11-2|NA
CASSLNFGMNTEAFF
TGTGCCAGCAGCTTAAATTTCGGTATGAACACTGAAGCTTTCTTT
>NA|TRBJ1-5|TRBV5-4|NA
CASSLKEGSQPQHF
TGTGCCAGCAGCTTGAAGGAGGGAAGTCAGCCCCAGCATTTT
>NA|TRBJ1-2|TRBV27|TRBD1
CASSSTGGAGGYTF
TGTGCCAGCAGTTCGACAGGGGGCGCGGGTGGCTACACCTTC
>NA|TRBJ2-7|TRBV7-9|TRBD2
CASSSRDYTTGLLGQYF
TGTGCCAGCAGCTCTAGGGACTACACGACGGGACTGCTGGGGCAGTACTTC
>NA|TRBJ2-1|TRBV5-4|NA
CASSLGTHNEQFF
TGTGCCAGCAGCTTGGGGACGCACAATGAGCAGTTCTTC
>NA|TRBJ2-3|TRBV4-1|NA
CASSPEAATFTDTQYF
TGCGCCAGCAGCCCAGAGGCAGCAACTTTCACAGATACGCAGTATTTT
>NA|TRBJ2-1|TRBV7-9|TRBD1
CASGQGVFHEQFF
TGTGCCAGCGGGCAGGGGGTTTTCCATGAGCAGTTCTTC
>NA|TRBJ2-7|TRBV18|NA
CASSPDSYEQYF
TGTGCCAGCTCGCCGGACAGCTACGAGCAGTACTTC
>NA|TRBJ1-1|TRBV4-3|NA
CASSQDSGGDTEAFF
TGCGCCAGCAGCCAAGATTCCGGGGGAGACACTGAAGCTTTCTTT
>NA|TRBJ2-7|TRBV5-1|NA
CASSFGGFEEQYF
TGCGCCAGCAGCTTTGGGGGGTTTGAGGAGCAGTACTTC
>NA|TRBJ2-1|TRBV19|NA
CASGPGVGSYEQFF
TGTGCCAGTGGTCCGGGAGTCGGTTCCTATGAGCAGTTCTTC
>NA|TRBJ2-7|TRBV7-9|NA
CATAGESYEQYF
TGTGCCACCGCCGGGGAGTCTTACGAGCAGTACTTC
>NA|TRBJ2-7|TRBV27|NA
CASSLTFDGVAPYEQYF
TGTGCCAGCAGTTTAACATTTGACGGGGTAGCCCCATACGAGCAGTACTTC
>NA|TRBJ1-3|TRBV29-1|NA
CSVLQGSSGNTIYF
TGCAGCGTCTTGCAGGGGTCCTCTGGAAACACCATATATTTT
>NA|TRBJ2-5|TRBV5-6|NA
CASSLEGIQETQYF
TGTGCCAGCAGCTTGGAGGGGATCCAAGAGACCCAGTACTTC
>NA|TRBJ2-2|TRBV9|NA
CASSVGWTNTGELFF
TGTGCCAGCAGCGTAGGCTGGACGAACACCGGGGAGCTGTTTTTT
>NA|TRBJ2-5|TRBV13|TRBD1
CASTQRPRDRKKETQYF
TGTGCCAGCACCCAAAGGCCCCGGGACAGGAAAAAAGAGACCCAGTACTTC